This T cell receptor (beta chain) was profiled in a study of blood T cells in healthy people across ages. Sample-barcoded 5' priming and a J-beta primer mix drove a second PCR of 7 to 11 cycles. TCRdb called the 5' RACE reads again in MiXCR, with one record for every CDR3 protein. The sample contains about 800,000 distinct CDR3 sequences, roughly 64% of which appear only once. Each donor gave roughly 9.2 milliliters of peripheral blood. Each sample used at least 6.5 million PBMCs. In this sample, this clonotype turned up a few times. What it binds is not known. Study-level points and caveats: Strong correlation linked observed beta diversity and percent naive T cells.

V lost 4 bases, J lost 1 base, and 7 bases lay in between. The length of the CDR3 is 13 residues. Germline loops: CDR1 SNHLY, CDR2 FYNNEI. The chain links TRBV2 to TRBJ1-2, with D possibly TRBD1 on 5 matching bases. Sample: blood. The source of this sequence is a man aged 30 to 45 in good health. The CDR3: CASSGDSNYGYTF. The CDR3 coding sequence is TGTGCCAGCAGTGGCGACAGTAACTATGGCTACACCTTC.